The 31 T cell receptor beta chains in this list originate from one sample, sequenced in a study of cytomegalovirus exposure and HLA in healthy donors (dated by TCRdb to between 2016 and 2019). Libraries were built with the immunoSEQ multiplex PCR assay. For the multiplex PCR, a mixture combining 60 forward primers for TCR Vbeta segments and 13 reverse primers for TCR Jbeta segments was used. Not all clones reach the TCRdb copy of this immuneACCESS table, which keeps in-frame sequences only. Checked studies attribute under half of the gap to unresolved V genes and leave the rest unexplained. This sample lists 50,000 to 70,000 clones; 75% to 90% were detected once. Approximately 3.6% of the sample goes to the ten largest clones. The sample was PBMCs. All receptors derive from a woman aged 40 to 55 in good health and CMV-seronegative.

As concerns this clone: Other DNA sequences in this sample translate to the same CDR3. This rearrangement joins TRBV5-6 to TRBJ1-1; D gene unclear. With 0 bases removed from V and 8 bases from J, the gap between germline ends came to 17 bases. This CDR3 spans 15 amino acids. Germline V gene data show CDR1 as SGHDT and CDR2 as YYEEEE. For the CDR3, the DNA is TGTGCCAGCAGCTTGGGCTCGGGAATGACTCGGGAAGCTTTCTTT. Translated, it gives CASSLGSGMTREAFF.

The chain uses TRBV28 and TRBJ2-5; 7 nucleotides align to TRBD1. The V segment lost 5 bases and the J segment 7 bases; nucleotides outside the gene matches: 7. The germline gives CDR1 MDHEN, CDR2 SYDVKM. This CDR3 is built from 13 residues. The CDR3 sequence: CASSGQGVGTQYF. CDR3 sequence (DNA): TGTGCCAGCAGTGGCCAGGGGGTCGGGACCCAGTACTTC.

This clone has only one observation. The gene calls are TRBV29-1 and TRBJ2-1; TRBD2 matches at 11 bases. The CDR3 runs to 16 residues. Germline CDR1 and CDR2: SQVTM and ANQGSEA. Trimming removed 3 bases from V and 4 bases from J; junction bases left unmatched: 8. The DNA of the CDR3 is TGCAGCGTTGATTTAGCGGGAGGGTGGGGGTACAATGAGCAGTTCTTC. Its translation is CSVDLAGGWGYNEQFF.

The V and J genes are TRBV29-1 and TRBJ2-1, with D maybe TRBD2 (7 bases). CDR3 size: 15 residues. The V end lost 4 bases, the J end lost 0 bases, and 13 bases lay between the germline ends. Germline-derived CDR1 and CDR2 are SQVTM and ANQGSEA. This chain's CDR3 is CSVVGGGSSYNEQFF. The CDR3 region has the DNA TGCAGCGTTGTAGGGGGGGGGAGCTCCTACAATGAGCAGTTCTTC.

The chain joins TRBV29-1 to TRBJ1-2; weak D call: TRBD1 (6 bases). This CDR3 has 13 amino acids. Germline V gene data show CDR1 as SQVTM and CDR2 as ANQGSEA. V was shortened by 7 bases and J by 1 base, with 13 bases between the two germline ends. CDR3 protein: CSALTGRNYGYTF. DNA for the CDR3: TGCAGCGCTCTGACAGGCCGTAACTATGGCTACACCTTC.

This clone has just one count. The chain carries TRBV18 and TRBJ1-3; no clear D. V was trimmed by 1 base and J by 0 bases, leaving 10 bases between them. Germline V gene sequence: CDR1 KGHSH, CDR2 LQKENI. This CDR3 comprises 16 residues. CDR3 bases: TGTGCCAGCTCACCACGGGTGGGCAGCTCTGGAAACACCATATATTTT. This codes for CASSPRVGSSGNTIYF.

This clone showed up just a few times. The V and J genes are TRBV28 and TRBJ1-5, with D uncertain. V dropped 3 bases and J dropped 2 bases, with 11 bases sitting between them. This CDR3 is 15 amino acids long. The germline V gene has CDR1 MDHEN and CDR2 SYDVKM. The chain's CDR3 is CASSFMGEGNQPQHF. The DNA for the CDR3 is TGTGCCAGCAGTTTTATGGGAGAGGGCAATCAGCCCCAGCATTTT. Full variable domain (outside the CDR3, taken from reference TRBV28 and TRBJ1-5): DVKVTQSSRYLVKRTGEKVFLECVQDMDHENMFWYRQDPGLGLRLIYFSYDVKMKEKGDIPEGYSVSREKKERFSLILESASTNQTSMYLCASSFMGEGNQPQHFGDGTRLSIL.

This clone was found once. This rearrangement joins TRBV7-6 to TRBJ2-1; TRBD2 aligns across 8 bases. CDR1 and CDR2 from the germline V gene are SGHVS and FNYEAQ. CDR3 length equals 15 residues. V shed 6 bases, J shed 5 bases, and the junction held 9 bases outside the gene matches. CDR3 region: CASSTTSGYNNEQFF. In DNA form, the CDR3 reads TGTGCCAGCAGTACCACTAGCGGATATAACAATGAGCAGTTCTTC.

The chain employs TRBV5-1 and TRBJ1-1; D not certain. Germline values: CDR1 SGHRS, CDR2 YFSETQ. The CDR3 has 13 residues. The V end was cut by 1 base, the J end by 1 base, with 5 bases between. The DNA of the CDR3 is TGCGCCAGCAGCTTGCGGGGGAACACTGAAGCTTTCTTT. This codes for CASSLRGNTEAFF.

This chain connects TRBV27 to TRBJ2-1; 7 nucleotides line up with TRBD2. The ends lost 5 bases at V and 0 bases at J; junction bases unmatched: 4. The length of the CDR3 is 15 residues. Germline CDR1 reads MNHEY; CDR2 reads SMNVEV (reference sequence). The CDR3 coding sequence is TGTGCCAGCAGTCTGGGCGGGAGCTCCTACAATGAGCAGTTCTTC. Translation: CASSLGGSSYNEQFF.

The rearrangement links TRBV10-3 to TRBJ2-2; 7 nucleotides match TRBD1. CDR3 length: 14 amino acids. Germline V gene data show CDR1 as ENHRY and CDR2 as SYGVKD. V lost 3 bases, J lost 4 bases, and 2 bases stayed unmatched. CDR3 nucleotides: TGTGCCATCAGTGAAGACAGGGCCACCGGGGAGCTGTTTTTT. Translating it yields CAISEDRATGELFF.

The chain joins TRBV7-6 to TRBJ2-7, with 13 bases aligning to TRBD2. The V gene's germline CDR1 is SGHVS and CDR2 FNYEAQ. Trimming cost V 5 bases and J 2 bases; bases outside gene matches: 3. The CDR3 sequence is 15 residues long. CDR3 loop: CASSTGTSGTYEQYF. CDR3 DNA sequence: TGTGCCAGCAGCACCGGGACTAGCGGGACCTACGAGCAGTACTTC.

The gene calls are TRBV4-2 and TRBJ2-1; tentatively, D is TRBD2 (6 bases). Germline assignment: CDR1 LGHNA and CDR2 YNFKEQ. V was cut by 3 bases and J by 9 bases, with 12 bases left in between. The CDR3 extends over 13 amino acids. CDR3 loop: CASSQGMTSEQFF. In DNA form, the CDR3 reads TGTGCCAGCAGCCAGGGGATGACTAGTGAGCAGTTCTTC.

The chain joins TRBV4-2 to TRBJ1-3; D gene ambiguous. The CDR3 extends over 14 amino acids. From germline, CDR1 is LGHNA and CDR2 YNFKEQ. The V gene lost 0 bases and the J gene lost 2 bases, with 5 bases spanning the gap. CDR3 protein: CASSQELTGNTIYF. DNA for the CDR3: TGTGCCAGCAGCCAAGAACTGACTGGAAACACCATATATTTT.

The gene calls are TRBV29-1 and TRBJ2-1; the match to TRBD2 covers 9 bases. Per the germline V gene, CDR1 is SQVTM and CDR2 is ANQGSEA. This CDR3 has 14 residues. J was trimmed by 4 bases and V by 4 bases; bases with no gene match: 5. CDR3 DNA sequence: TGCAGCGTTGGGGGCGGGAGGGCTTACAATGAGCAGTTCTTC. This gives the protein CSVGGGRAYNEQFF.

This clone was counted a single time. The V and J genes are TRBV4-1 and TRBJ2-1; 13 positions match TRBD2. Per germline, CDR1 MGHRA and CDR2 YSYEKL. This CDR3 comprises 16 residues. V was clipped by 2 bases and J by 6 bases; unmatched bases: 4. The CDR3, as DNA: TGCGCCAGCAGCCAACCTACTAGCGGGAGGGCCAATGAGCAGTTCTTC. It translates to CASSQPTSGRANEQFF.

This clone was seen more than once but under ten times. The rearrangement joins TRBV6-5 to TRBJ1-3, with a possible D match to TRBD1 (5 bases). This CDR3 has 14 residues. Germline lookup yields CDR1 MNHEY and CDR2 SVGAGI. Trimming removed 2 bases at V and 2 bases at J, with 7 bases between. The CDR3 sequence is CASSYVGAGNTIYF. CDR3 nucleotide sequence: TGTGCCAGCAGTTACGTAGGGGCTGGAAACACCATATATTTT.

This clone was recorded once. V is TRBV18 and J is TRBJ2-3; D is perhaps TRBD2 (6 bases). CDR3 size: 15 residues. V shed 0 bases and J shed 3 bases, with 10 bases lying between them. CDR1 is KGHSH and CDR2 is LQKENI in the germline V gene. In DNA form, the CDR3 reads TGTGCCAGCTCACCACCGTCCAGCGGGACAGATACGCAGTATTTT. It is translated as CASSPPSSGTDTQYF.

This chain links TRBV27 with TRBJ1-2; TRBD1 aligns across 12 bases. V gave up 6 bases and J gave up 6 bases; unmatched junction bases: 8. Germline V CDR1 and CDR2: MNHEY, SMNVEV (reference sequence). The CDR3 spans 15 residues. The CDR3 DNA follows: TGTGCCAGCAGCCCCGGGACAGGGGGCGTTCATGGCTACACCTTC. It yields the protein CASSPGTGGVHGYTF.

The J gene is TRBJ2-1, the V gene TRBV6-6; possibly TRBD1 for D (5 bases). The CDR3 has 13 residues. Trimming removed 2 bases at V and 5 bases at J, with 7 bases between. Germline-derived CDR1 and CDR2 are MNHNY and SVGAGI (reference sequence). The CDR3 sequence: CASSYPGNNEQFF. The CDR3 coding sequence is TGTGCCAGCAGTTACCCAGGGAACAATGAGCAGTTCTTC.

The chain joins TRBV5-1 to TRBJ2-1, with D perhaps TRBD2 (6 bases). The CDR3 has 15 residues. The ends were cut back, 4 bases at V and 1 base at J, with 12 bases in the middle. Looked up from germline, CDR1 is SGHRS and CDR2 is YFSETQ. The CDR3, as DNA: TGCGCCAGCAGCAGCCTCGGGACTTCCTACAATGAGCAGTTCTTC. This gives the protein CASSSLGTSYNEQFF.

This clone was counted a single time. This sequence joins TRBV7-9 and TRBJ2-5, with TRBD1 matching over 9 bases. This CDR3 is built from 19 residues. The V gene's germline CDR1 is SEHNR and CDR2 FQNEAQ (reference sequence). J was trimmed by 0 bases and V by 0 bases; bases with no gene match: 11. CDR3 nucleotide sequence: TGTGCCAGCAGCTTAGCGTCCCGACAGGGGGACCTGGACCAAGAGACCCAGTACTTC. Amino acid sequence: CASSLASRQGDLDQETQYF.

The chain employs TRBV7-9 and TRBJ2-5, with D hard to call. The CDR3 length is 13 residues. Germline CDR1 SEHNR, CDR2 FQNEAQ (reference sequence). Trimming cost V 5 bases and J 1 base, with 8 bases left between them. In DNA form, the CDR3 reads TGTGCCAGCAGCCCTCCTCCCCAAGAGACCCAGTACTTC. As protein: CASSPPPQETQYF. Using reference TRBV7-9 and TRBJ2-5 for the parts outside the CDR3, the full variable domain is DTGVSQNPRHKITKRGQNVTFRCDPISEHNRLYWYRQTLGQGPEFLTYFQNEAQLEKSRLLSDRFSAERPKGSFSTLEIQRTEQGDSAMYLCASSPPPQETQYFGPGTRLLVL.

The DNA of the CDR3 is TGTGCCAGCAGCGTAGTGGCTACCCCGGGTAATGAGCAGTTCTTC. Translated: CASSVVATPGNEQFF. This chain uses TRBV9 with TRBJ2-1; D uncertain. The CDR3 consists of 15 residues. The germline V gene encodes CDR1 SGDLS and CDR2 YYNGEE. The V and J ends lost 0 bases and 7 bases respectively, with 14 bases between them.

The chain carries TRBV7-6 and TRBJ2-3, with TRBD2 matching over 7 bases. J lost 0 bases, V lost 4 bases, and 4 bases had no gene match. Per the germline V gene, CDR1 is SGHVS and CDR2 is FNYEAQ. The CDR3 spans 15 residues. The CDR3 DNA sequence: TGTGCCAGCAGCTCAAGCGGGACTAGCACAGATACGCAGTATTTT. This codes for CASSSSGTSTDTQYF.

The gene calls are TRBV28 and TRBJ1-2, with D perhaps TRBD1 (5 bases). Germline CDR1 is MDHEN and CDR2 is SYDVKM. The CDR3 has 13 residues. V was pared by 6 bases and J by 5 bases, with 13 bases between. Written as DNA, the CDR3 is TGTGCCAGCAGAATGATAGGGGATTATGGCTACACCTTC. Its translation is CASRMIGDYGYTF.

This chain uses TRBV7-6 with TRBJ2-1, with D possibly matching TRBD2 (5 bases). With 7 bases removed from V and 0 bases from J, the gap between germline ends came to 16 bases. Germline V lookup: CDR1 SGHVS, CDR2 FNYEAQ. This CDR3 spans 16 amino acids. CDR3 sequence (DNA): TGTGCCAGCAACCCGAGCGGAAGGAGCTCCTACAATGAGCAGTTCTTC. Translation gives CASNPSGRSSYNEQFF.

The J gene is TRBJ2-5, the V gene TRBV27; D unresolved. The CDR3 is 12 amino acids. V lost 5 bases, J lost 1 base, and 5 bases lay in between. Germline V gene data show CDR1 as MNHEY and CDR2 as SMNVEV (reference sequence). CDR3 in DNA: TGTGCCAGCAGTCATCCCCAAGAGACCCAGTACTTC. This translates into CASSHPQETQYF.

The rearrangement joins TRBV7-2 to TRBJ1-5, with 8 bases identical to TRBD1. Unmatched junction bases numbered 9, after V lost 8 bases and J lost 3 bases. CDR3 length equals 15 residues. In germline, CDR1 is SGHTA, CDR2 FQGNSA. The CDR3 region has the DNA TGTGCCAGCTTAACACCGGGACAGGACAATCAGCCCCAGCATTTT. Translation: CASLTPGQDNQPQHF.

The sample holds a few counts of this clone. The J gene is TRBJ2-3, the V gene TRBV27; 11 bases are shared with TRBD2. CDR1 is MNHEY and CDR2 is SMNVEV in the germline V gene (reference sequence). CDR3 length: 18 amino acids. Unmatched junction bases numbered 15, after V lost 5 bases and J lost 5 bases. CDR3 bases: TGTGCCAGCAGTCAGATTCCCCAACTAGCGGGAGTGAGAGATACGCAGTATTTT. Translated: CASSQIPQLAGVRDTQYF.

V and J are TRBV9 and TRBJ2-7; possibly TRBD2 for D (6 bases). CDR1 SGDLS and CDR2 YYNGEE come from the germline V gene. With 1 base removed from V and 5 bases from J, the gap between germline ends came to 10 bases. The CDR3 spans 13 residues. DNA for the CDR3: TGTGCCAGCAGCGTATACGGGAGTGACGAGCAGTACTTC. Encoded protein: CASSVYGSDEQYF.